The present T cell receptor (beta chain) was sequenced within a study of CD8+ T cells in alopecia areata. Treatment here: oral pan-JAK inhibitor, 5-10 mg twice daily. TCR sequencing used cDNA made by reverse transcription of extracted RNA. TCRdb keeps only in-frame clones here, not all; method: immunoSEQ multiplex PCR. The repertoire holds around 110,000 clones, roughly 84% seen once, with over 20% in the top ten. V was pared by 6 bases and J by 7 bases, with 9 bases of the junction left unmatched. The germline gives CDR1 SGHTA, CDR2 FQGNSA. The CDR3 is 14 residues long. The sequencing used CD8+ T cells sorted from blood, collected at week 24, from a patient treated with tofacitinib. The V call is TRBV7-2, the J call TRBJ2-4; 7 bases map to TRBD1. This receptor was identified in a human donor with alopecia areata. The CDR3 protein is CASSYPGQMNIQYF. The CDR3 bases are TGTGCCAGCAGTTATCCGGGACAGATGAACATTCAGTACTTC. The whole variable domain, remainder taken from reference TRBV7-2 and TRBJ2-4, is GAGVSQSPSNKVTEKGKDVELRCDPISGHTALYWYRQSLGQGLEFLIYFQGNSAPDKSGLPSDRFSAERTGGSVSTLTIQRTQQEDSAVYLCASSYPGQMNIQYFGAGTRLSVL.